The 8 T cell receptor beta chains reported below all come from one sample, sequenced in a study of blood T cells in healthy people across ages (dated by TCRdb to the mid-2010s). Library preparation was by 5' RACE. TCRdb lists the instrument as Illumina HiSeq 2500. A second PCR of roughly 7 to 12 cycles was run with a J-beta primer mix and a sample-barcoded 5' primer. TCRdb reran the public reads through fastp at Q25 and MiXCR, keeping productive beta chains. A single entry per CDR3 protein holds the most common genes and DNA from its merged rows. The sample table records fewer than 1.5 million distinct CDR3 sequences; approximately 40% of these occur just once. The ten largest clones add up to roughly 7.9% of the sample. The sample taken for sequencing was blood. The origin of the receptors is a woman aged 18-29 years in good health.

The chain has TRBV7-6 and TRBJ1-1, with D hard to call. V shed 5 bases and J shed 8 bases, with 12 bases lying between them. Germline V gene lookup returns CDR1 SGHVS and CDR2 FNYEAQ. The CDR3 is 12 residues long. DNA of the CDR3: TGTGCCAGCAGCGCGGAGGTGTCGGAAGCTTTCTTT. Protein product: CASSAEVSEAFF.

This clonotype was counted between two and nine times. The V gene is TRBV12-3 or TRBV12-4, the J gene TRBJ2-1; 8 bases align to TRBD2. The ends lost 4 bases at V and 10 bases at J; junction bases unmatched: 12. This CDR3 comprises 15 residues. The chain's CDR3 is CASSSSSGPVGEQFF. The CDR3 nucleotides read TGTGCCAGCAGTTCCTCTAGCGGGCCAGTGGGGGAGCAGTTCTTC.

The chain links TRBV27 to TRBJ1-5; 8 bases are shared with TRBD1. V lost 7 bases and J lost 7; bases outside the gene matches: 15. The CDR3 extends over 16 amino acids. CDR1 is MNHEY, CDR2 SMNVEV, per germline (reference sequence). CDR3 sequence reads: CASTTTTGGVRQPQHF. The CDR3 DNA sequence: TGTGCCAGCACTACTACCACAGGGGGGGTAAGACAGCCCCAGCATTTT.

This clonotype came up a few times. V gene TRBV5-1 combines with J gene TRBJ2-5, with a possible D match to TRBD2 (6 bases). This CDR3 region has 14 residues. Trimming shortened V by 7 bases and J by 1 base, and 14 bases separated the two germline ends. Germline V gene data show CDR1 as SGHRS and CDR2 as YFSETQ. CDR3 bases: TGCGCCAGCGGTCGCGGGGTATTCCAAGAGACCCAGTACTTC. Protein: CASGRGVFQETQYF.

This clonotype has a handful of counts. The V call is TRBV12-3 or TRBV12-4, the J call TRBJ2-1, with 8 bases aligning to TRBD2. J gave up 7 bases and V 6 bases, and 11 bases lay outside the gene matches. The CDR3 sequence is 15 residues long. This CDR3 is CASRSAGEGGNEQFF. CDR3 in DNA: TGTGCCAGCAGGTCAGCGGGAGAGGGGGGTAATGAGCAGTTCTTC.

This clonotype was picked up one time. The V call is TRBV7-8, the J call TRBJ2-1; D possibly corresponds to TRBD2 (6 bases). The CDR3 extends over 16 amino acids. CDR1 is SGHVS, CDR2 FQNEAQ, per germline. Trimming took off 4 bases at V and 5 bases at J, with 18 bases between the two ends. Written as DNA, the CDR3 is TGTGCCAGCAGCTCAAAAGCGGGCTTTGTCCACAATGAGCAGTTCTTC. The encoded protein is CASSSKAGFVHNEQFF.

This sequence joins TRBV29-1 and TRBJ2-6, with 7 bases that match TRBD1. The CDR3 totals 15 residues. V lost 6 bases to trimming and J lost 0 bases; unmatched junction nucleotides: 5. Germline V gene lookup returns CDR1 SQVTM and CDR2 ANQGSEA. The CDR3 region is CSVTGFASGANVLTF. The CDR3 DNA is TGCAGCGTGACAGGGTTCGCCTCTGGGGCCAACGTCCTGACTTTC. The whole variable domain, remainder taken from reference TRBV29-1 and TRBJ2-6, is SAVISQKPSRDICQRGTSLTIQCQVDSQVTMMFWYRQQPGQSLTLIATANQGSEATYESGFVIDKFPISRPNLTFSTLTVSNMSPEDSSIYLCSVTGFASGANVLTFGAGSRLTVL.

This clonotype was seen a handful of times. The rearrangement links TRBV7-9 to TRBJ2-7, with D unclear. The CDR3 is 15 residues long. The germline V gene has CDR1 SEHNR and CDR2 FQNEAQ (reference sequence). V dropped 7 bases and J dropped 1 base, with 17 bases sitting between them. Here the CDR3 reads CASTSPTATSYEQYF. CDR3 in DNA: TGTGCCAGCACCTCTCCCACAGCTACTTCCTACGAGCAGTACTTC.